These 28 T cell receptor beta chains share one sample of origin, sequenced in a study of identical twins. TCRdb re-called the 5' RACE reads through MiXCR, storing one row per CDR3 protein. The sample holds 420,000 or so distinct CDR3 sequences, approximately 17% seen once. Sequencing used naive T cells sorted from blood. These receptors all stem from a man aged 45 to 65 in good health.

This clonotype has a handful of counts. The V gene is TRBV5-6, the J gene TRBJ2-3; D call uncertain. Trimming left V 2 bases short and J 3 bases short, with 10 bases between. This CDR3 is 14 amino acids long. Germline CDR1 and CDR2: SGHDT and YYEEEE. The DNA for the CDR3 is TGTGCCAGCAGCTTTGGCTACGGGACAGATACGCAGTATTTT. It is translated as CASSFGYGTDTQYF.

The chain combines TRBV7-8 with TRBJ2-7; possible D gene TRBD1, 6 bases. There are 14 residues in the CDR3. The germline V and J ends were trimmed by 4 bases and 0 bases, with 10 bases remaining between them. The germline CDR1 and CDR2 sequences are SGHVS and FQNEAQ. CDR3 sequence (DNA): TGTGCCAGCAGCTCGGACAGACTCTCCTACGAGCAGTACTTC. Amino acids: CASSSDRLSYEQYF.

This chain uses TRBV2 with TRBJ2-7; D assignment may be TRBD1 or TRBD2 (5 bases each). The germline V gene encodes CDR1 SNHLY and CDR2 FYNNEI. Trimming took off 5 bases at V and 6 bases at J, with 14 bases between the two ends. The CDR3 spans 13 residues. DNA for the CDR3: TGTGCCAGCAGTAGCGGCCGGGGCGCCGAGCAGTACTTC. Protein: CASSSGRGAEQYF.

The V gene is TRBV10-3, the J gene TRBJ2-1; either TRBD1 or TRBD2 may supply D (5 bases each). Germline CDR1 is ENHRY and CDR2 is SYGVKD. CDR3 length: 12 amino acids. V gave up 2 bases and J gave up 8 bases, with 7 bases separating them. The CDR3 DNA is TGTGCCATCAGTGAGGGGGGATATGAGCAGTTCTTC. Its translation: CAISEGGYEQFF.

This clonotype was seen a handful of times. J is TRBJ1-5 and V is TRBV27; D not certain. CDR3 size: 15 residues. CDR1 is MNHEY and CDR2 is SMNVEV in the germline V gene (reference sequence). Trimming pared 3 bases from V and 2 bases from J, leaving 11 bases between. CDR3 in amino acids: CASSLGSMGNQPQHF. The CDR3 bases are TGTGCCAGCAGTTTGGGGAGTATGGGCAATCAGCCCCAGCATTTT.

This clonotype was counted between two and nine times. The chain joins TRBV10-3 to TRBJ2-1; TRBD1 matches at 8 bases. The ends lost 6 bases at V and 2 bases at J; junction bases unmatched: 3. From germline, CDR1 is ENHRY and CDR2 SYGVKD. This CDR3 is built from 14 residues. This chain's CDR3 is CAIRGQATYNEQFF. DNA for the CDR3: TGTGCCATCAGGGGACAGGCGACCTACAATGAGCAGTTCTTC.

This clonotype has a handful of counts. A read error may produce the germline difference seen at one junction end. The chain couples TRBV6-9 to TRBJ1-2; D is unresolved. Germline V CDR1 and CDR2: MNHGY, SVAAGI. The CDR3 loop spans 15 amino acids. The CDR3 protein is CASSHSKRGFYGYTF. In DNA, the CDR3 is TGTGCCAGCAGTCATTCGAAGAGAGGCTTCTATGGCTACACCTTC.

This clonotype appeared many times. In DNA form, the CDR3 reads TGCGCCAGCAGCTTGGCCGGAAGGAGTGGCTACACCTTC. This encodes CASSLAGRSGYTF. V gene TRBV5-1 combines with J gene TRBJ1-2; D unclear. Germline CDR1 and CDR2: SGHRS and YFSETQ. Trimming removed 0 bases from V and 7 bases from J, with 10 bases in between. The CDR3 covers 13 residues.

This chain links TRBV11-2 with TRBJ2-5; 9 bases line up with TRBD1. Germline V gene sequence: CDR1 SGHAT, CDR2 FQNNGV. The J segment lost 4 bases and the V segment lost 5 bases, leaving 5 bases of the junction unmatched. This CDR3 region has 14 residues. CDR3 region: CASSPWTGVETQYF. The CDR3 DNA sequence: TGTGCCAGCAGCCCATGGACAGGGGTAGAGACCCAGTACTTC.

This clonotype was observed many times. The rearrangement uses TRBV20-1 and TRBJ1-3; no firm D call. Trimming left V 1 base short and J 2 bases short, with 3 bases between. This CDR3 is built from 12 residues. Germline CDR1 reads DFQATT; CDR2 reads SNEGSKA (reference sequence). CDR3: CSARGAGNTIYF. DNA of the CDR3: TGCAGTGCTAGAGGGGCTGGAAACACCATATATTTT.

This clonotype was recorded many times. V usage is TRBV20-1 and J usage is TRBJ2-3, with D uncertain. The CDR3 consists of 13 residues. V dropped 0 bases and J dropped 5 bases, with 9 bases sitting between them. The germline V gene encodes CDR1 DFQATT and CDR2 SNEGSKA (reference sequence). As DNA, the CDR3 is TGCAGTGCTAGAGAGCCACTTATAGATACGCAGTATTTT. Translated, it gives CSAREPLIDTQYF.

This chain joins TRBV9 and TRBJ2-2, with a weak D call TRBD1 (7 bases). This CDR3 region has 14 residues. Trimming removed 5 bases from V and 4 bases from J, with 12 bases in between. Looked up from germline, CDR1 is SGDLS and CDR2 is YYNGEE. The CDR3 sequence: CASRAGQSTGELFF. The CDR3, as DNA: TGTGCCAGCAGGGCGGGACAGAGCACCGGGGAGCTGTTTTTT.

This clonotype has at least ten counts. This rearrangement joins TRBV2 to TRBJ2-1; a possible D gene is TRBD1 (6 bases). The germline CDR1 and CDR2 sequences are SNHLY and FYNNEI. V lost 7 bases and J 0 bases, leaving 13 bases between the germline ends. This CDR3 contains 15 residues. The CDR3 DNA follows: TGTGCCAGCACCCAAGGGGGAAGCTCCTACAATGAGCAGTTCTTC. Amino acids: CASTQGGSSYNEQFF.

In this sample, this clonotype turned up a few times. The chain combines TRBV12-3 or TRBV12-4 with TRBJ1-2; D gene unclear. Trimming removed 10 bases from V and 0 bases from J, with 9 bases in between. This CDR3 is built from 12 residues. CDR3 nucleotides: TGTGCCATCGCTACAGCTAACTATGGCTACACCTTC. This translates into CAIATANYGYTF.

This clonotype was counted between two and nine times. The genes are TRBV5-1 and TRBJ1-1; 9 nucleotides align to TRBD1. The length of the CDR3 is 15 residues. CDR1 and CDR2 (germline): SGHRS, YFSETQ. V lost 5 bases to trimming and J lost 5 bases; unmatched junction nucleotides: 10. The CDR3 loop is CASRDPGQGKTEAFF. The CDR3 region has the DNA TGCGCCAGCAGGGACCCCGGACAGGGGAAAACTGAAGCTTTCTTT.

This clonotype was detected only a few times. The chain links TRBV6-1 to TRBJ2-1; D is perhaps TRBD1 or TRBD2 (5 bases each). Looked up from germline, CDR1 is MNHNS and CDR2 is SASEGT. CDR3 length equals 13 residues. The V end lost 2 bases, the J end lost 6 bases, and 8 bases lay between the germline ends. The CDR3 DNA is TGTGCCAGCAGTGAACAGGGACCCAATGAGCAGTTCTTC. This encodes CASSEQGPNEQFF.

The chain couples TRBV18 to TRBJ2-5, with D perhaps TRBD2 (7 bases). CDR3 size: 15 residues. Deletions cut 3 bases from V and 3 bases from J, with 14 bases between. Per germline, CDR1 KGHSH and CDR2 LQKENI. For the CDR3, the DNA is TGTGCCAGCTCACCGACAGGAGGGACTAAAGAGACCCAGTACTTC. This codes for CASSPTGGTKETQYF. The variable domain in full, completed from reference TRBV18 and TRBJ2-5, reads NAGVMQNPRHLVRRRGQEARLRCSPMKGHSHVYWYRQLPEEGLKFMVYLQKENIIDESGMPKERFSAEFPKEGPSILRIQQVVRGDSAAYFCASSPTGGTKETQYFGPGTRLLVL.

To note about this clonotype: Being one base from a much bigger clone, this may be a read error. The rearrangement uses TRBV29-1 and TRBJ2-3; D gene uncertain. CDR3 length: 13 amino acids. Germline CDR1 reads SQVTM; CDR2 reads ANQGSEA. The CDR3 spells CSVVWSGTDMQYF. Here the CDR3 DNA reads TGCAGCGTTGTGTGGTCCGGCACAGATATGCAGTATTTT.

The chain carries TRBV12-3 or TRBV12-4 and TRBJ2-6; a possible D gene is TRBD1 (5 bases). This CDR3 region has 15 residues. V lost 3 bases and J 0 bases, leaving 6 bases between the germline ends. The DNA for the CDR3 is TGTGCCAGCAGTTTTGGGGCCTCTGGGGCCAACGTCCTGACTTTC. This gives the protein CASSFGASGANVLTF.

This chain connects TRBV5-1 to TRBJ1-4; D call uncertain. Trimming left V 2 bases short and J 2 bases short, with 7 bases between. CDR3 length: 14 amino acids. Germline-derived CDR1 and CDR2 are SGHRS and YFSETQ. The CDR3, as DNA: TGCGCCAGCAGCTTAGGAGTGACTAATGAAAAACTGTTTTTT. Amino acids: CASSLGVTNEKLFF. Full variable domain (missing parts from reference TRBV5-1 and TRBJ1-4): KAGVTQTPRYLIKTRGQQVTLSCSPISGHRSVSWYQQTPGQGLQFLFEYFSETQRNKGNFPGRFSGRQFSNSRSEMNVSTLELGDSALYLCASSLGVTNEKLFFGSGTQLSVL.

Only a few counts were recorded for this clonotype. The chain recombines TRBV13 with TRBJ2-1; 14 positions match TRBD2. CDR3 length: 18 amino acids. The V segment lost 3 bases and the J segment 3 bases; nucleotides outside the gene matches: 7. Germline V CDR1 and CDR2: PRHDT, FYEKMQ (reference sequence). The CDR3 coding sequence is TGTGCCAGCAGCTTGGAAGGACTAGCGGGAGGACTCTACAATGAGCAGTTCTTC. It yields the protein CASSLEGLAGGLYNEQFF.

This clonotype was counted a few times. This chain links TRBV6-6 with TRBJ1-5; D is unresolved. CDR1 is MNHNY and CDR2 is SVGAGI in the germline V gene (reference sequence). This CDR3 is 12 amino acids long. V lost 8 bases and J lost 11, with 16 bases in between. Written as DNA, the CDR3 is TGTGCCAGCGGGCCTGGATCAGTGACCCAGCATTTT. Translation gives CASGPGSVTQHF.

In its sample, this clonotype was seen a few times. The chain is built from TRBV7-2 and TRBJ2-7, with D hard to call. This CDR3 contains 11 residues. V was cut by 5 bases and J by 3 bases, with 5 bases left in between. Germline CDR1 and CDR2: SGHTA and FQGNSA. CDR3 nucleotide sequence: TGTGCCAGCAGCAAGGGCTACGAGCAGTACTTC. Translating gives CASSKGYEQYF.

This clonotype was seen more than once but under ten times. The chain combines TRBV4-3 with TRBJ1-6; D remains unclear. The germline V gene has CDR1 LGHNA and CDR2 YSLEER. V shed 1 base and J shed 7 bases, with 11 bases lying between them. This CDR3 comprises 15 residues. CDR3 loop: CASSQGTEINSPLHF. The CDR3 nucleotides are TGCGCCAGCAGCCAAGGGACCGAAATAAATTCACCCCTCCACTTT.

The sample holds a few counts of this clonotype. The chain couples TRBV20-1 to TRBJ2-3, with 7 bases aligning to TRBD1. The CDR3 has 12 residues. Trimming cost V 5 bases and J 7 bases; bases outside gene matches: 6. Germline V gene sequence: CDR1 DFQATT, CDR2 SNEGSKA (reference sequence). This chain's CDR3 is CSAPTGENTQYF. CDR3 in DNA: TGCAGTGCTCCCACAGGGGAAAATACGCAGTATTTT.

This clonotype was counted many times. V gene TRBV2 combines with J gene TRBJ1-1; 8 bases are a match to TRBD1. The CDR3 sequence is 16 residues long. Germline values: CDR1 SNHLY, CDR2 FYNNEI. J gave up 3 bases and V 6 bases, and 12 bases lay outside the gene matches. The CDR3 DNA sequence: TGTGCCAGCAGGAGCGGACAGGGTGTCTGGGACACTGAAGCTTTCTTT. Protein sequence: CASRSGQGVWDTEAFF. Supplemented by reference TRBV2 and TRBJ1-1, the full variable domain reads EPEVTQTPSHQVTQMGQEVILRCVPISNHLYFYWYRQILGQKVEFLVSFYNNEISEKSEIFDDQFSVERPDGSNFTLKIRSTKLEDSAMYFCASRSGQGVWDTEAFFGQGTRLTVV.

The count of this clonotype is one. The chain links TRBV6-5 to TRBJ2-3, with 8 bases lining up with TRBD2. Germline CDR1 is MNHEY and CDR2 is SVGAGI. The CDR3 runs to 16 residues. J gave up 5 bases and V 0 bases, and 7 bases lay outside the gene matches. CDR3 loop: CASSYSYRGGKDTQYF. CDR3 coding DNA: TGTGCCAGCAGTTACTCGTACCGGGGGGGCAAAGATACGCAGTATTTT.

This clonotype came up a few times. This chain links TRBV6-1 with TRBJ2-3; 13 positions match TRBD2. Trimming took 5 bases from V and 1 from J; bases not matched to a gene: 6. Germline V gene data show CDR1 as MNHNS and CDR2 as SASEGT. The CDR3 is made up of 17 amino acids. The CDR3 DNA reads TGTGCCAGCAGTCCTCGGACTAGCGGGGGAGGCACAGATACGCAGTATTTT. Protein: CASSPRTSGGGTDTQYF.